This record concerns one T cell receptor beta chain sequence. No antigen is known for it. The sample is drawn from a study of monozygotic twins with inflammatory bowel disease. The CDR3 is made up of 16 amino acids. Germline V gene lookup returns CDR1 ENHRY and CDR2 SYGVKD. TCRdb reanalyzed the 5' RACE reads, giving one entry per CDR3 protein sequence and no DNA. The repertoire shows about 330,000 distinct CDR3 sequences; the top ten hold over 2%. Regarding the study as a whole: TCRbeta inverse Simpson diversity was decreased in IBD patients versus healthy co-twins.

The chain carries TRBV10-3 and TRBJ2-2; TCRdb's D gene call, TRBD2, goes unchecked for lack of DNA. The clonotype was recovered from a human donor with ulcerative colitis or Crohn's disease, or a healthy co-twin of an affected twin (not recorded which). The sequenced sample was blood. CDR3 sequence: CAIPLAGAPFSGELFF.